A selection of T cell receptor beta chains follows, all from one sample in a study of T-cell reconstitution after alpha-beta-depleted transplantation in children. From the PCR reads, TCRdb called clonotypes with MiXCR, one entry per CDR3 protein. The sample records roughly 120,000 distinct CDR3 sequences, more than 20% being singletons. Material: PBMCs, mostly from graft donor cells, obtained 180 days after TCRalphabeta/CD19-depleted stem cell transplant. Receptors originate from a male patient between 2 and 15 years old who had a stem cell transplant for chronic granulomatous disease, so the T cells may come from the graft donor. CDR3s include the opening cysteine and the closing phenylalanine or tryptophan. Each record gives: clone size, V gene, J gene, D gene, CDR3 DNA, CDR3 protein. The D gene is left open where the match is weak. Expanded clones get a size class; other rows say once, few or many, or leave the size out.

clone size: many
V gene: TRBV7-2
J gene: TRBJ1-2
D gene: .
CDR3 DNA: TGTGCCAGCAGCCGAGGGGCGGGGCCCTATGGCTACACCTTC
CDR3 protein: CASSRGAGPYGYTF

clone size: many
V gene: TRBV4-2
J gene: TRBJ2-7
D gene: .
CDR3 DNA: TGTGCCAGCAGCCAAGACGCGGGAATCTTATACGAGCAGTACTTC
CDR3 protein: CASSQDAGILYEQYF

clone size: many
V gene: TRBV18
J gene: TRBJ2-7
D gene: TRBD1
CDR3 DNA: TGTGCCAGCTCACCGGGACAGGGTTCCACCTACGAGCAGTACTTC
CDR3 protein: CASSPGQGSTYEQYF

clone size: .
V gene: TRBV5-1
J gene: TRBJ1-6
D gene: TRBD1
CDR3 DNA: TGCGCCAGCAGCTTGCGACAGGGTTCACCCCTCCACTTT
CDR3 protein: CASSLRQGSPLHF

clone size: .
V gene: TRBV9
J gene: TRBJ2-2
D gene: .
CDR3 DNA: TGTGCCAGCAGCGTAACGACTCAGGACATAGGTATCGGGGAGCTGTTTTTT
CDR3 protein: CASSVTTQDIGIGELFF

clone size: few
V gene: TRBV12-3/TRBV12-4
J gene: TRBJ1-2
D gene: .
CDR3 DNA: TGTGCCAGCAGGACAGGATGGTCCCACTATGGCTACACCTTC
CDR3 protein: CASRTGWSHYGYTF

clone size: .
V gene: TRBV28
J gene: TRBJ2-3
D gene: .
CDR3 DNA: TGTGCCAGCAGTAAGGGGAGTGGTAGGAGGCCAGATACGCAGTATTTT
CDR3 protein: CASSKGSGRRPDTQYF

clone size: .
V gene: TRBV12-3/TRBV12-4
J gene: TRBJ2-1
D gene: TRBD2
CDR3 DNA: TGTGCCAGCAGTGCTAGCGGCAAATACAATGAGCAGTTCTTC
CDR3 protein: CASSASGKYNEQFF

clone size: few
V gene: TRBV5-1
J gene: TRBJ2-1
D gene: .
CDR3 DNA: TGCGCCAGCAGCTTGAGAGACAGGCGCTACAATGAGCAGTTCTTC
CDR3 protein: CASSLRDRRYNEQFF

clone size: .
V gene: TRBV5-1
J gene: TRBJ2-7
D gene: .
CDR3 DNA: TGCGCCAGCAGCTTGGAGGGAGGCTCCTACGAGCAGTACTTC
CDR3 protein: CASSLEGGSYEQYF

clone size: .
V gene: TRBV3-1
J gene: TRBJ2-2
D gene: .
CDR3 DNA: TGTACCTTCTGTTTAGATGGCACCGGGGAGCTGTTTTTT
CDR3 protein: CTFCLDGTGELFF

clone size: .
V gene: TRBV10-3
J gene: TRBJ2-7
D gene: .
CDR3 DNA: TGTGCCATCAGTGCTACGGCTCCCTACGAGCAGTACTTC
CDR3 protein: CAISATAPYEQYF

clone size: many
V gene: TRBV7-8
J gene: TRBJ2-2
D gene: .
CDR3 DNA: TGTGCCAGCAGCCCAAGGACGAACACCGGGGAGCTGTTTTTT
CDR3 protein: CASSPRTNTGELFF

clone size: many
V gene: TRBV7-9
J gene: TRBJ2-2
D gene: .
CDR3 DNA: TGTGCCAGCAACTCGGGGGACACCGGAAATATCGGGGAGCTGTTTTTT
CDR3 protein: CASNSGDTGNIGELFF

clone size: .
V gene: TRBV11-1
J gene: TRBJ2-1
D gene: .
CDR3 DNA: TGTGCCAGCAGCTTAGCGCTCGTCCGTGATGAGCAGTTCTTC
CDR3 protein: CASSLALVRDEQFF

clone size: many
V gene: TRBV7-2
J gene: TRBJ2-7
D gene: TRBD2
CDR3 DNA: TGTGCCAGCAGCCGAGGACTAGCGGGATTGGACGAGCAGTACTTC
CDR3 protein: CASSRGLAGLDEQYF

clone size: many
V gene: TRBV12-3/TRBV12-4
J gene: TRBJ2-3
D gene: .
CDR3 DNA: TGTGCCAGCAGTCACCGGGACCTTACAGATACGCAGTATTTT
CDR3 protein: CASSHRDLTDTQYF

clone size: many
V gene: TRBV12-3/TRBV12-4
J gene: TRBJ2-7
D gene: .
CDR3 DNA: TGTGCCAGCAGTTTAAGTAACAGGGTGTCCTACGAGCAGTACTTC
CDR3 protein: CASSLSNRVSYEQYF

clone size: .
V gene: TRBV7-6
J gene: TRBJ2-1
D gene: .
CDR3 DNA: TGTGCCAGCAGCGGGGCGGGGCTAGCGAAAATGTACAATGAGCAGTTCTTC
CDR3 protein: CASSGAGLAKMYNEQFF

clone size: .
V gene: TRBV20-1
J gene: TRBJ2-7
D gene: TRBD2
CDR3 DNA: TGCAGTGCTATAACCAGCGGGAACTACGAGCAGTACTTC
CDR3 protein: CSAITSGNYEQYF

clone size: many
V gene: TRBV12-3/TRBV12-4
J gene: TRBJ2-3
D gene: .
CDR3 DNA: TGTGCCAGCAGTTACAGAGATACGCAGTATTTT
CDR3 protein: CASSYRDTQYF

clone size: many
V gene: TRBV5-6
J gene: TRBJ2-1
D gene: TRBD2
CDR3 DNA: TGTGCCAGCAGCTTGCGCCTAGCGGGGATGCATGAGCAGTTCTTC
CDR3 protein: CASSLRLAGMHEQFF

clone size: once
V gene: TRBV5-1
J gene: TRBJ2-1
D gene: TRBD1
CDR3 DNA: TGCGCCAGCAGCCCCTTGAAACAGGGGATGTCGTACAATGAGCAGTTCTTC
CDR3 protein: CASSPLKQGMSYNEQFF

clone size: many
V gene: TRBV7-2
J gene: TRBJ1-3
D gene: .
CDR3 DNA: TGTGCCAGCAGCTTAGGGGGTGCTGGAAACACCATATATTTT
CDR3 protein: CASSLGGAGNTIYF

clone size: .
V gene: TRBV10-2
J gene: TRBJ2-5
D gene: .
CDR3 DNA: TGCGCCAGCAGGGATCGCGAGACCCAGTACTTC
CDR3 protein: CASRDRETQYF

clone size: many
V gene: TRBV20-1
J gene: TRBJ1-2
D gene: TRBD1
CDR3 DNA: TGCAGTGCTAGTCGACAGGGCTGGGACTATGGCTACACCTTC
CDR3 protein: CSASRQGWDYGYTF